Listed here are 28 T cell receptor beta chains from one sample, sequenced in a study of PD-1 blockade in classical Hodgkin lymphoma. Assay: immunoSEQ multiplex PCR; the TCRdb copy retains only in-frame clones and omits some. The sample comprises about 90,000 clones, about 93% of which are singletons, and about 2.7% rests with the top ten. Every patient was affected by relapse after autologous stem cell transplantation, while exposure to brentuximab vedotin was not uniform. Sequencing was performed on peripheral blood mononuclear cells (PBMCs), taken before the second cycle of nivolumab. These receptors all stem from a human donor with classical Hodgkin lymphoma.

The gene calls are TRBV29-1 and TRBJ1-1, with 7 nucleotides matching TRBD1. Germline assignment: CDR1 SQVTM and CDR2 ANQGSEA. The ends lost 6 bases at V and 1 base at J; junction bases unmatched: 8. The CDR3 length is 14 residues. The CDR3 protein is CSVRRDSRNTEAFF. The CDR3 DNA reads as TGCAGCGTCCGTAGGGACAGTAGGAACACTGAAGCTTTCTTT.

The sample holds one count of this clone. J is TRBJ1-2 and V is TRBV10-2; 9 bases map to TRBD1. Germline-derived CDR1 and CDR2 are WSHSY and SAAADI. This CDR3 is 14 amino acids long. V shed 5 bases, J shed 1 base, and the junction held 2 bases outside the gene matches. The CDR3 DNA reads TGCGCCAGCAGTACAGGGGGCTATAACTATGGCTACACCTTC. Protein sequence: CASSTGGYNYGYTF.

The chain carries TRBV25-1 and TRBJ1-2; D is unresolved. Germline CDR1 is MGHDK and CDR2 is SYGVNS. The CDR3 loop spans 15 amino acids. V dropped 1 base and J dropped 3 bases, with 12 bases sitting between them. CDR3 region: CASSEFDGLHYGYTF. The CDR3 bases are TGTGCCAGCAGTGAATTTGACGGCTTACACTATGGCTACACCTTC.

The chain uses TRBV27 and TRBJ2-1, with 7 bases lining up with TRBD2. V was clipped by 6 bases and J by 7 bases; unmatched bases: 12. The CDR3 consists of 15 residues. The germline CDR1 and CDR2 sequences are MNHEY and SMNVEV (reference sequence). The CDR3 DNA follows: TGTGCCAGCAGCTTTAGAGCGGGACCGCGGAATGAGCAGTTCTTC. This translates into CASSFRAGPRNEQFF.

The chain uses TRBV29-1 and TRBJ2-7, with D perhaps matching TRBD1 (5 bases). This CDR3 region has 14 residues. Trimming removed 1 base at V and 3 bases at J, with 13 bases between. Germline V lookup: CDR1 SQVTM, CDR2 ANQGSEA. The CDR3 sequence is CSVEAAGRNYEQYF. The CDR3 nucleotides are TGCAGCGTTGAAGCGGCAGGGCGAAACTACGAGCAGTACTTC.

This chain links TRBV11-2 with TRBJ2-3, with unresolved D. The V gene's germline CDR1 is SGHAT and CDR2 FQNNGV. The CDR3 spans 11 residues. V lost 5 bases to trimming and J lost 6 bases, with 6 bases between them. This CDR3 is CASSMMDTQYF. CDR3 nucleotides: TGTGCCAGCAGCATGATGGATACGCAGTATTTT. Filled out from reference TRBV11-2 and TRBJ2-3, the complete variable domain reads EAGVAQSPRYKIIEKRQSVAFWCNPISGHATLYWYQQILGQGPKLLIQFQNNGVVDDSQLPKDRFSAERLKGVDSTLKIQPAKLEDSAVYLCASSMMDTQYFGPGTRLTVL.

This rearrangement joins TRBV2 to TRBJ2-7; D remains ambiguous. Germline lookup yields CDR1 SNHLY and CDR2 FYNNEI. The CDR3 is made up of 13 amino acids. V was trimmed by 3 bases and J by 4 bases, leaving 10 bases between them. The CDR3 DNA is TGTGCCAGCAGTGATTCCCCCTGGTACGAGCAGTACTTC. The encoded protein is CASSDSPWYEQYF.

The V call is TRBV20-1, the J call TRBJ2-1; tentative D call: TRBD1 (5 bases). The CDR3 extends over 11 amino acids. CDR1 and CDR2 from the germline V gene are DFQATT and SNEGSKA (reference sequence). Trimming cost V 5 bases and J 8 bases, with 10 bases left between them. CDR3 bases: TGCAGTGCTGCCAGGGAATATGAGCAGTTCTTC. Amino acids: CSAAREYEQFF.

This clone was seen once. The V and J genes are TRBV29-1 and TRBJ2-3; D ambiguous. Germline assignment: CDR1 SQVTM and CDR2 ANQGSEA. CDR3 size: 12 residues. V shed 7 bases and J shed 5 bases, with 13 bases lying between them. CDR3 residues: CSASWQEDTQYF. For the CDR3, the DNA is TGCAGCGCATCATGGCAGGAAGATACGCAGTATTTT.

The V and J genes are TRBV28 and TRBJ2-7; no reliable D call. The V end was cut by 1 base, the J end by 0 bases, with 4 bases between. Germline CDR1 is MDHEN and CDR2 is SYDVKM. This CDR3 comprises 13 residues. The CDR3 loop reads CASSLFGSYEQYF. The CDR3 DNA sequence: TGTGCCAGCAGTTTATTTGGCTCCTACGAGCAGTACTTC.

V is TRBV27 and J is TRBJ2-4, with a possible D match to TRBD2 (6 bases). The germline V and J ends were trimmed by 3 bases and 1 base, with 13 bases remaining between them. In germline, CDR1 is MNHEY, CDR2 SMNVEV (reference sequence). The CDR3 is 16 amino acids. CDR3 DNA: TGTGCCAGCAGTTTCGGGGGATCTAGGGCCAAAAACATTCAGTACTTC. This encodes CASSFGGSRAKNIQYF.

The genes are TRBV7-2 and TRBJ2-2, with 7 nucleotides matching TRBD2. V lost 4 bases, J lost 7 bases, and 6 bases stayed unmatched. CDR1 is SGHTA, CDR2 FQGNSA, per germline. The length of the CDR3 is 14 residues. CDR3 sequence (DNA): TGTGCCAGCAGCTCAGGACTAGTCAGCGGGGAGCTGTTTTTT. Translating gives CASSSGLVSGELFF.

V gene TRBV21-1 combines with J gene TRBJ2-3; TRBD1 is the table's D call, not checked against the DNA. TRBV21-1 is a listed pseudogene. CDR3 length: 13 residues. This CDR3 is CASSIQGAGTQYF. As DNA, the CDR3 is TGTGCCAGCAGCATACAGGGGGCGGGTACGCAGTATTTT.

CDR3 protein: CASSTYEQYF. The CDR3, as DNA: TGTGCCAGCAGTACCTACGAGCAGTACTTC. J is TRBJ2-7 and V is TRBV28; no clear D gene. Germline V CDR1 and CDR2: MDHEN, SYDVKM. The CDR3 sequence is 10 residues long. Deletions cut 5 bases from V and 2 bases from J, with 1 base between.

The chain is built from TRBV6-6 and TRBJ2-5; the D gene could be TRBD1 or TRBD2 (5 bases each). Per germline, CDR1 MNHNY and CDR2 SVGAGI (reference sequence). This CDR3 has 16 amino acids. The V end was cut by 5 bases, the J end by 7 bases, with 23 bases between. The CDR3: CASSVSRDAGRGTQYF. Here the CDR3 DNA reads TGTGCCAGCAGTGTCAGCCGGGACGCCGGCCGGGGGACCCAGTACTTC.

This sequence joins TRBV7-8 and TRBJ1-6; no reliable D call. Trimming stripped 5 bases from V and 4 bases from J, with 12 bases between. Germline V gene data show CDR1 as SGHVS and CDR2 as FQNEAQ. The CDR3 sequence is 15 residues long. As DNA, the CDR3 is TGTGCCAGCAGCCCTGTCCAACCTTATAATTCACCCCTCCACTTT. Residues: CASSPVQPYNSPLHF. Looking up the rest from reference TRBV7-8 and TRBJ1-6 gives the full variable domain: GAGVSQSPRYKVAKRGQDVALRCDPISGHVSLFWYQQALGQGPEFLTYFQNEAQLDKSGLPSDRFFAERPEGSVSTLKIQRTQQEDSAVYLCASSPVQPYNSPLHFGNGTRLTVT.

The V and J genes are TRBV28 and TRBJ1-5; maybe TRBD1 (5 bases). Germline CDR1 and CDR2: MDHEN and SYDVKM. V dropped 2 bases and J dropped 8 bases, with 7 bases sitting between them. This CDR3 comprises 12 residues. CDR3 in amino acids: CASSLGGKPQHF. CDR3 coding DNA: TGTGCCAGCAGTTTAGGGGGGAAGCCCCAGCATTTT.

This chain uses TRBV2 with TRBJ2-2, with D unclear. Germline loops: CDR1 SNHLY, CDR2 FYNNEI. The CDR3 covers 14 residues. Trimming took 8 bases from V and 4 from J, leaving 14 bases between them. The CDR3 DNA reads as TGTGCCAGCTCTCGGTCCGCCGGCACCGGGGAGCTGTTTTTT. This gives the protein CASSRSAGTGELFF.

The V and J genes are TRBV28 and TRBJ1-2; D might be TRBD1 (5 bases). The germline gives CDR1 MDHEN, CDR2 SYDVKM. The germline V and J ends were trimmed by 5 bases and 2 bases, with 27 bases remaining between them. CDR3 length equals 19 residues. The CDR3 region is CASSKSHRDAELRNYGYTF. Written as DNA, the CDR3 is TGTGCCAGCAGTAAGAGCCACCGGGACGCCGAACTCCGAAACTATGGCTACACCTTC.

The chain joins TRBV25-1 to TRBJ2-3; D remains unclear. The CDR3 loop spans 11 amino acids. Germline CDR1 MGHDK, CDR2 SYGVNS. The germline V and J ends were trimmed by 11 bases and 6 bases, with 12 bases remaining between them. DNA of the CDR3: TGTGCCGCGGTAGGCGGTGATACGCAGTATTTT. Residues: CAAVGGDTQYF.

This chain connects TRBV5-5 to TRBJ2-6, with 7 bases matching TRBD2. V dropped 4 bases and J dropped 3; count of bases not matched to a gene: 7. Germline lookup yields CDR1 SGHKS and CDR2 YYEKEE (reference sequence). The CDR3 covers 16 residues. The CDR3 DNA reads TGTGCCAGCAGCCCAAGGGAGGGATATGGGGCCAACGTCCTGACTTTC. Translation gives CASSPREGYGANVLTF.

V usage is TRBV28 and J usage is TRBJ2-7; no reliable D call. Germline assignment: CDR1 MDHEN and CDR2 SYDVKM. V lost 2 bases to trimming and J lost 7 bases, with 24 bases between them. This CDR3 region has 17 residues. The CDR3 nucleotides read TGTGCCAGCAGTTTACAGATTCGGCCGGAATCAAAAGAAGAGCAGTACTTC. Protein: CASSLQIRPESKEEQYF.

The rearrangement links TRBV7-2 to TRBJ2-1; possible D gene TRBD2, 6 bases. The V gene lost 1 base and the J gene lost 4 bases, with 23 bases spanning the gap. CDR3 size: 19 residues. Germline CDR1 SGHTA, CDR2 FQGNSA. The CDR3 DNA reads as TGTGCCAGCAGCTTAGTAGAGTTAGCGGCAGCCTTTGAATACAATGAGCAGTTCTTC. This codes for CASSLVELAAAFEYNEQFF.

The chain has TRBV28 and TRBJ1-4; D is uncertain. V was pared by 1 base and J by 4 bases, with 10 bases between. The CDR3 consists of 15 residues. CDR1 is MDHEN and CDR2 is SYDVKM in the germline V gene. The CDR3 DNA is TGTGCCAGCAGTTTATTGCGGCAGGTTAATGAAAAACTGTTTTTT. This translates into CASSLLRQVNEKLFF.

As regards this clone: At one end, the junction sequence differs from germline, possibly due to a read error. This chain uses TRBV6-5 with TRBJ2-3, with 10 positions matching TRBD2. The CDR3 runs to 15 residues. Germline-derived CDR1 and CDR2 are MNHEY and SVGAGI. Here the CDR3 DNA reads TGTGCCAGCAGTCGTCAGCGGGAGGGGGGGTTTAACGACGTTTTT. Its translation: CASSRQREGGFNDVF.

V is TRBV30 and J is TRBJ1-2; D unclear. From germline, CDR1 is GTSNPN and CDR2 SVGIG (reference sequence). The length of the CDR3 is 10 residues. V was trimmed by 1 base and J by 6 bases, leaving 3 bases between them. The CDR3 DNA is TGTGCCTGGAGTGAAGATGGCTACACCTTC. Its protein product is CAWSEDGYTF.

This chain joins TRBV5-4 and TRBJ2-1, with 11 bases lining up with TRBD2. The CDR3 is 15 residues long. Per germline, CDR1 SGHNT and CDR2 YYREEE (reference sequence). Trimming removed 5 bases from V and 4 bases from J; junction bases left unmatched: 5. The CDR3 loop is CASRGGTSGYNEQFF. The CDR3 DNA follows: TGTGCCAGCAGGGGTGGGACTAGCGGTTACAATGAGCAGTTCTTC.

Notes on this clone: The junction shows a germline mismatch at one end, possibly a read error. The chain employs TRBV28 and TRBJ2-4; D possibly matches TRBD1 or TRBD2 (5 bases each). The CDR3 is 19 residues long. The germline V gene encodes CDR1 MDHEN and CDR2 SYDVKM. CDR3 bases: TGTGCCAGCAGTTCCCCAGGGACGTTTGTTGGGCTAGCCAGAAACATTCAGTACTTC. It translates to CASSSPGTFVGLARNIQYF. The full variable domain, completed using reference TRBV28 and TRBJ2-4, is DVKVTQSSRYLVKRTGEKVFLECVQDMDHENMFWYRQDPGLGLRLIYFSYDVKMKEKGDIPEGYSVSREKKERFSLILESASTNQTSMYLCASSSPGTFVGLARNIQYFGAGTRLSVL.